The 11 T cell receptor beta chains given below trace back to one sample, sequenced in a study of T cells in Graves' hyperthyroidism and ophthalmopathy. TCR beta CDR3 regions were amplified from RNA. HTBI primers drove first-round RT-PCR of the TCR CDR3. TCRdb redid the calling of the multiplex PCR reads with MiXCR, one entry per CDR3 protein. The sample carries about 640,000 distinct CDR3 sequences, about a fifth recorded once. The source material was blood. The receptors originated from a man in his thirties or forties with Graves' ophthalmopathy.

A few counts support this clonotype. DNA of the CDR3: TGTGCCAGCAGCCAGGGTGACCCTTCGTACAATGAGCAGTTCTTC. It codes for CASSQGDPSYNEQFF. This chain joins TRBV11-2 and TRBJ2-1; the D gene is possibly TRBD1 (5 bases). V lost 5 bases and J 4 bases, leaving 15 bases between the germline ends. The CDR3 loop spans 15 amino acids. Germline V gene data show CDR1 as SGHAT and CDR2 as FQNNGV.

This clonotype has only a few counts. The DNA for the CDR3 is TGCAGTGCTAGACCCGAGCGGGAGATGGTCAATGAGCAGTTCTTC. The encoded protein is CSARPEREMVNEQFF. The chain couples TRBV20-1 to TRBJ2-1, with 8 bases identical to TRBD2. The CDR3 loop spans 15 amino acids. Germline V gene lookup returns CDR1 DFQATT and CDR2 SNEGSKA (reference sequence). The trim removed 2 bases at V and 6 bases at J, leaving 9 bases unmatched.

The V call is TRBV20-1, the J call TRBJ2-6; no reliable D call. CDR3 length equals 14 residues. Germline loops: CDR1 DFQATT, CDR2 SNEGSKA (reference sequence). Trimming pared 6 bases from V and 1 base from J, leaving 10 bases between. The CDR3 DNA reads as TGCAGTGCGGACGCCAGTTCTGGGGCCAACGTCCTGACTTTC. This sequence encodes CSADASSGANVLTF.

This clonotype was counted only a few times. The chain combines TRBV12-3 or TRBV12-4 with TRBJ2-1, with D possibly TRBD2 on 7 matching bases. The germline V and J ends were trimmed by 10 bases and 7 bases, with 23 bases remaining between them. The CDR3 is made up of 15 amino acids. The CDR3 bases are TGTGCCATCAGCCCAAGAGGGGGAGGGAATAATGAGCAGTTCTTC. It yields the protein CAISPRGGGNNEQFF.

This clonotype was counted ten times or more. V is TRBV2 and J is TRBJ1-1; 9 bases match TRBD1. CDR3 length: 12 residues. Germline CDR1 reads SNHLY; CDR2 reads FYNNEI. V gave up 4 bases and J gave up 10 bases; unmatched junction bases: 4. In DNA, the CDR3 is TGTGCCAGCAGTGTAGGGGACAGGGCAGCTTTCTTT. Protein sequence: CASSVGDRAAFF.

CDR3 protein: CASSMIGTSGYNEQFF. CDR3 nucleotides: TGTGCCAGTAGTATGATCGGGACTAGCGGTTACAATGAGCAGTTCTTC. The chain employs TRBV19 and TRBJ2-1, with 11 bases that match TRBD2. The CDR3 covers 16 residues. The germline V gene has CDR1 LNHDA and CDR2 SQIVND (reference sequence). V was pared by 3 bases and J by 4 bases, with 5 bases of the junction left unmatched.

This clonotype was counted only a few times. The J gene is TRBJ2-3, the V gene TRBV7-8, with 13 bases fitting TRBD2. CDR1 and CDR2 from the germline V gene are SGHVS and FQNEAQ. The CDR3 loop spans 16 amino acids. The J segment lost 5 bases and the V segment lost 3 bases, leaving 5 bases of the junction unmatched. CDR3 bases: TGTGCCAGCAGCTTCGGACTAGCGGGAGCCGAAGATACGCAGTATTTT. Protein sequence: CASSFGLAGAEDTQYF.

This clonotype was counted ten times or more. This rearrangement joins TRBV30 to TRBJ1-2; tentative D call: TRBD1 (6 bases). This CDR3 is built from 14 residues. Germline V gives CDR1 GTSNPN, CDR2 SVGIG (reference sequence). V was cut by 0 bases and J by 4 bases, with 12 bases left in between. The CDR3 reads CAWSVLEQGYGYTF. DNA for the CDR3: TGTGCCTGGAGTGTACTCGAACAGGGCTATGGCTACACCTTC.

This CDR3 reads CATSDPDTGELFF. Written as DNA, the CDR3 is TGTGCCACCAGTGACCCGGACACCGGGGAGCTGTTTTTT. J is TRBJ2-2 and V is TRBV24-1, with unresolved D. From germline, CDR1 is KGHDR and CDR2 SFDVKD. The CDR3 sequence is 13 residues long. With 4 bases removed from V and 3 bases from J, the gap between germline ends came to 5 bases.

This clonotype came up a few times. CDR3 nucleotide sequence: TGTGCCAGCAGCTTACTAGCGGGAATCGGGAATGAGCAGTTCTTC. Translated: CASSLLAGIGNEQFF. V usage is TRBV7-3 and J usage is TRBJ2-1, with 9 bases fitting TRBD2. The CDR3 spans 15 residues. Germline CDR1 is SGHTA and CDR2 is FQGTGA. V was pared by 2 bases and J by 7 bases, with 6 bases of the junction left unmatched.

This clonotype was picked up many times. In DNA form, the CDR3 reads TGTGCCAGCAGCTTAGGAGCGGCCCAACAAGAGACCCAGTACTTC. Its translation is CASSLGAAQQETQYF. The rearrangement uses TRBV7-9 and TRBJ2-5; a weak D match, TRBD2 (5 bases). V lost 1 base and J lost 2, with 11 bases in between. The CDR3 extends over 15 amino acids. From germline, CDR1 is SEHNR and CDR2 FQNEAQ (reference sequence).